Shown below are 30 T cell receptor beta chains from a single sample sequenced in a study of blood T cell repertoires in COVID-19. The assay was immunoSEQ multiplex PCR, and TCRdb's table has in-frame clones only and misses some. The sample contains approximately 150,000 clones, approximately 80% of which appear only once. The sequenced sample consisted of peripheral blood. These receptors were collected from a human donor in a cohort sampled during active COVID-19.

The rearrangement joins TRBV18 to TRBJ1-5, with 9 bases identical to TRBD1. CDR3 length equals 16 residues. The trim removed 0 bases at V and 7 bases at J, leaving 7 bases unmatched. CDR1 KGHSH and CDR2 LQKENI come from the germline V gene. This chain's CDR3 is CASSPPGTGRSQPQHF. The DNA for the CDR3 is TGTGCCAGCTCACCACCAGGGACAGGGCGGTCCCAGCCCCAGCATTTT.

CDR3 protein: CATSRDLLGLADTDTQYF. CDR3 in DNA: TGTGCCACCAGCAGAGATCTCTTAGGACTAGCGGATACAGATACGCAGTATTTT. The V and J genes are TRBV15 and TRBJ2-3; 10 bases align to TRBD2. The CDR3 is made up of 18 amino acids. Trimming removed 0 bases from V and 3 bases from J; junction bases left unmatched: 9. Germline V gene lookup returns CDR1 LNHNV and CDR2 YYDKDF (reference sequence).

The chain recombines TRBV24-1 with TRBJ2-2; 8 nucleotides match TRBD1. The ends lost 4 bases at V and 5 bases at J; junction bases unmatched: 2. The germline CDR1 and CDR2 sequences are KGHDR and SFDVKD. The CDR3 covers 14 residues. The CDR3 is CATSDHRGTGELFF. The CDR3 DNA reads TGTGCCACCAGTGACCACAGGGGGACCGGGGAGCTGTTTTTT.

The CDR3 is CATSDSDRSAYNEQFF. The CDR3 bases are TGTGCCACCAGTGACTCCGACAGAAGCGCCTACAATGAGCAGTTCTTC. V usage is TRBV24-1 and J usage is TRBJ2-1; a weak D match, TRBD1 (5 bases). Per germline, CDR1 KGHDR and CDR2 SFDVKD. The CDR3 runs to 16 residues. With 4 bases removed from V and 2 bases from J, the gap between germline ends came to 14 bases.

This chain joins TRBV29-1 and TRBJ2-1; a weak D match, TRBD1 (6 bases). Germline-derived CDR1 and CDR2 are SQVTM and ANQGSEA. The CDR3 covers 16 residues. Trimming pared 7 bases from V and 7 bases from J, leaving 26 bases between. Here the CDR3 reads CSGYAPRGLRGNEQFF. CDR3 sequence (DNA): TGCAGCGGTTACGCCCCTAGAGGGCTTAGGGGGAATGAGCAGTTCTTC.

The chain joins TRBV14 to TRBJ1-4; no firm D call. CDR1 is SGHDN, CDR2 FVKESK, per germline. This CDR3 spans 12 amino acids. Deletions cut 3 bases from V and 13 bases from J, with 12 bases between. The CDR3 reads CASSHAEGGLFF. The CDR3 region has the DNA TGTGCCAGCAGCCATGCGGAGGGAGGACTGTTTTTT.

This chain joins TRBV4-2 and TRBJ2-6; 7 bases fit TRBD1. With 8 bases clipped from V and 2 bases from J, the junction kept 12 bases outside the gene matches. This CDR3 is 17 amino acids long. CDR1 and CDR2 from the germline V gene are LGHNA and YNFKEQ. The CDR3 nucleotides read TGTGCCAGCGCCATGGACCAAGGGGGCGCTGGGGCCAACGTCCTGACTTTC. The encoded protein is CASAMDQGGAGANVLTF.

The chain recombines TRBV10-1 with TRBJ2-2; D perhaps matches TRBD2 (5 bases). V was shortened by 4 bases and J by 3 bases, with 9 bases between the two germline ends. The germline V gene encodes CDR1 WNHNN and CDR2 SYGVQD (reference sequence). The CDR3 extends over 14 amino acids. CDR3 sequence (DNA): TGCGCCAGCAGTGTCGGGATTCACACCGGGGAGCTGTTTTTT. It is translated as CASSVGIHTGELFF.

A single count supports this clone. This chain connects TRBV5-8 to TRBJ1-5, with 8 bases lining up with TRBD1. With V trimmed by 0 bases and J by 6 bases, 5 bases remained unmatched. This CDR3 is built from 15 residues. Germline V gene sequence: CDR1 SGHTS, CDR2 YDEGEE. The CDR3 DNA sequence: TGTGCCAGCAGCTTGGGGGCAGGGGGCGTTCAGCCCCAGCATTTT. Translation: CASSLGAGGVQPQHF. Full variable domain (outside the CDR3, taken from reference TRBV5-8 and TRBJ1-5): EAGVTQSPTHLIKTRGQQATLRCSPISGHTSVYWYQQALGLGLQFLLWYDEGEERNRGNFPPRFSGRQFPNYSSELNVNALELEDSALYLCASSLGAGGVQPQHFGDGTRLSIL.

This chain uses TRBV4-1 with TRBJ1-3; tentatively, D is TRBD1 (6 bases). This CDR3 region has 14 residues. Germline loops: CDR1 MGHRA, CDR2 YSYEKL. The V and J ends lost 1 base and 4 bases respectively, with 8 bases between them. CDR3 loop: CASSQGGHGNTIYF. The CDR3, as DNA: TGCGCCAGCAGCCAAGGGGGGCACGGAAACACCATATATTTT.

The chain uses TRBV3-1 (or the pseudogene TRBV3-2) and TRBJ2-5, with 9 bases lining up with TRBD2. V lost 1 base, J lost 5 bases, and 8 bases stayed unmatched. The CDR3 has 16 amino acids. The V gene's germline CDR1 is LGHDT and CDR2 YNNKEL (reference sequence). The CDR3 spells CASSQGGAGGGETQYF. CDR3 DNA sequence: TGTGCCAGCAGCCAAGGTGGAGCGGGGGGAGGGGAGACCCAGTACTTC.

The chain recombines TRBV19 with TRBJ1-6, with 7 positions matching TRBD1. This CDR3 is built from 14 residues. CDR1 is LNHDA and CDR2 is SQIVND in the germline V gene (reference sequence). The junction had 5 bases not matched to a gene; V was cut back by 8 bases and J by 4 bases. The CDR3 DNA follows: TGTGCCAGTTCGGACAGGAATTATAATTCACCCCTCCACTTT. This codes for CASSDRNYNSPLHF.

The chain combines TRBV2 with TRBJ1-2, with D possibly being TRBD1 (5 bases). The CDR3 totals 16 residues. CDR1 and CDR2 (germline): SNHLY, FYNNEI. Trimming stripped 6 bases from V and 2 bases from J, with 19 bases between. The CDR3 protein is CASSLVGTQPNYGYTF. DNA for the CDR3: TGTGCCAGCAGCCTAGTAGGGACTCAACCAAACTATGGCTACACCTTC.

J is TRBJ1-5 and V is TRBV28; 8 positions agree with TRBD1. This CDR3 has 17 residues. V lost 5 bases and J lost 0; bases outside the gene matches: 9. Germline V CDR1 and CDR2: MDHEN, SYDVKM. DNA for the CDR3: TGTGCCAGCAGTCAAGGACAGGGAACCTATAGCAATCAGCCCCAGCATTTT. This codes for CASSQGQGTYSNQPQHF.

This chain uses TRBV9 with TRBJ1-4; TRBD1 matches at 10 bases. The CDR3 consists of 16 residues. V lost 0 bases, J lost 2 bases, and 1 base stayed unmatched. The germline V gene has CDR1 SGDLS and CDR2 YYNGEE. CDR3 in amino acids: CASSVGTGGTNEKLFF. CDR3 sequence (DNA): TGTGCCAGCAGCGTAGGGACAGGGGGGACTAATGAAAAACTGTTTTTT.

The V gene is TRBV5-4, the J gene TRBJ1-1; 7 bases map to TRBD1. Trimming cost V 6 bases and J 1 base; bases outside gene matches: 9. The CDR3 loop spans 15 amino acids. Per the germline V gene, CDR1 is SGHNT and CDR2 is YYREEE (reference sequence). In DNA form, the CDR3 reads TGTGCCAGCACCTCCCCCGGGACAGCGAACACTGAAGCTTTCTTT. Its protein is CASTSPGTANTEAFF.

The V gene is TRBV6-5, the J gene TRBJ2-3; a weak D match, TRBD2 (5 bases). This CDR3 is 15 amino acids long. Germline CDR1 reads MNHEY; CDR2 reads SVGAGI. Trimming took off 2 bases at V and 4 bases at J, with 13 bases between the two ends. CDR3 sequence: CASSYVTRGSDTQYF. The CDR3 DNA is TGTGCCAGCAGTTACGTAACTAGAGGTTCAGATACGCAGTATTTT.

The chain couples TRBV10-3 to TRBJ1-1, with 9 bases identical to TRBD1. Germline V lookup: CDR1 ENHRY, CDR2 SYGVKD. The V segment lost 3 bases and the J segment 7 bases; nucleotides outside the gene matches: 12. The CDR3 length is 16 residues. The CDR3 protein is CAISEGGGQGEGEAFF. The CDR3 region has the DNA TGTGCCATCAGTGAAGGTGGGGGACAGGGAGAGGGTGAAGCTTTCTTT.

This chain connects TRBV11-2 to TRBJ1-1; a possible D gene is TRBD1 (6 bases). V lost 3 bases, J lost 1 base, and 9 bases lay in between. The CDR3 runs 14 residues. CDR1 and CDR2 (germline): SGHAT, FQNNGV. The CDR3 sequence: CASSFTGTNTEAFF. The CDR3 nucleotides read TGTGCCAGCAGCTTTACAGGGACGAACACTGAAGCTTTCTTT.

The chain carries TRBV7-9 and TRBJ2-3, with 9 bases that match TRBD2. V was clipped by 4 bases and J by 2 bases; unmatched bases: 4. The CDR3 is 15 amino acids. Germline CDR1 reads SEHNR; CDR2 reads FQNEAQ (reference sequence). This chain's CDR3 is CASSSGLALTDTQYF. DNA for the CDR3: TGTGCCAGCAGCTCGGGACTAGCCCTCACAGATACGCAGTATTTT.

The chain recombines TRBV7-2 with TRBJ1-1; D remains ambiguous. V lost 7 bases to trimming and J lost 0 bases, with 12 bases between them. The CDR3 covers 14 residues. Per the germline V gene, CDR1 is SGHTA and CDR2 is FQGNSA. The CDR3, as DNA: TGTGCCAGCACCCCCGGGATCGTGAACACTGAAGCTTTCTTT. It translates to CASTPGIVNTEAFF.

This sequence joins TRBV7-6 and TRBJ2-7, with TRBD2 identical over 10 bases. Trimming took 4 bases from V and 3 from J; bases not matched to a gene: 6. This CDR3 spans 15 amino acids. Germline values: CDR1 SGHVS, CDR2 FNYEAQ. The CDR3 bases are TGTGCCAGCAGCTCCGGGGGACTAGCGATCTACGAGCAGTACTTC. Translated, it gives CASSSGGLAIYEQYF.

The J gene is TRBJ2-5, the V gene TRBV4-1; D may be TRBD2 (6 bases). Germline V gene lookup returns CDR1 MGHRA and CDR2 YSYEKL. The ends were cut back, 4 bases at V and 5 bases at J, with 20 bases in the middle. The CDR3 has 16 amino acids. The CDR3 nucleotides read TGCGCCAGCAGCCGTCAGACCTCCGGAGGGGTGGAGACCCAGTACTTC. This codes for CASSRQTSGGVETQYF.

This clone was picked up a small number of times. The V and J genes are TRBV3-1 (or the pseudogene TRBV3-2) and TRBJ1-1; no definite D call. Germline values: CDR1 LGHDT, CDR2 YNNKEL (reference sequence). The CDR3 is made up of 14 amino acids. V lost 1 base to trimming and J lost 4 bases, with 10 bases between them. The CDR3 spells CASSQVSGGTEAFF. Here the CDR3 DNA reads TGTGCCAGCAGCCAAGTTTCGGGAGGCACTGAAGCTTTCTTT.

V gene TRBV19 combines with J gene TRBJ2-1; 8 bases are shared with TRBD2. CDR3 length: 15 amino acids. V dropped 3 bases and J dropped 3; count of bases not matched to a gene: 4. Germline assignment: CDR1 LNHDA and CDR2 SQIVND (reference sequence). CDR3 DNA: TGTGCCAGTAGTATGGGACTAGGGAGCTACAATGAGCAGTTCTTC. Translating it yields CASSMGLGSYNEQFF. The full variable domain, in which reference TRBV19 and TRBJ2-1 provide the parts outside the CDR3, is DGGITQSPKYLFRKEGQNVTLSCEQNLNHDAMYWYRQDPGQGLRLIYYSQIVNDFQKGDIAEGYSVSREKKESFPLTVTSAQKNPTAFYLCASSMGLGSYNEQFFGPGTRLTVL.

Here the CDR3 DNA reads TGCGCCAGCAGCTCCCGCGGGCTTAGCTACGAGCAGTACTTC. Translated: CASSSRGLSYEQYF. The rearrangement uses TRBV5-1 and TRBJ2-7; D is possibly TRBD2 (5 bases). Trimming stripped 3 bases from V and 3 bases from J, with 13 bases between. This CDR3 is built from 14 residues. Germline lookup yields CDR1 SGHRS and CDR2 YFSETQ.

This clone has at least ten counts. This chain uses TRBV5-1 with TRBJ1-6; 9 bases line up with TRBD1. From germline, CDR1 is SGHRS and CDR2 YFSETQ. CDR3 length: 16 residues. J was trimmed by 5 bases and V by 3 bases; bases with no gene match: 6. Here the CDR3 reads CASSSLDRGDNSPLHF. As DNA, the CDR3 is TGCGCCAGCAGCTCCTTGGACAGGGGAGATAATTCACCCCTCCACTTT.

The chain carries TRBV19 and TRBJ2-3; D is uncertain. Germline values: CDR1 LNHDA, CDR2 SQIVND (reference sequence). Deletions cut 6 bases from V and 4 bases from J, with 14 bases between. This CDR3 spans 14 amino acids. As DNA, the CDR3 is TGTGCCAGTAGCCCTAATAAGGCGGCAGATACGCAGTATTTT. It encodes CASSPNKAADTQYF.

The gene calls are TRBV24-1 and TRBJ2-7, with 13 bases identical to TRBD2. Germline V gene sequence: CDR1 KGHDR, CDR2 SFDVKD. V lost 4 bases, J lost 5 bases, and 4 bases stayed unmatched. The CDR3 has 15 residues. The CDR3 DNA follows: TGTGCCACCAGTGACCAGACTAGCGGGGGGAACGAGCAGTACGTC. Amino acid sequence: CATSDQTSGGNEQYV.

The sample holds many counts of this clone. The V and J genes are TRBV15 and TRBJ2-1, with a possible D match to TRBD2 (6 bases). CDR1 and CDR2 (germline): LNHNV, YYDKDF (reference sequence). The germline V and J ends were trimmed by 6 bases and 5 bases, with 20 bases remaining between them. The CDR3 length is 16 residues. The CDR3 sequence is CATSKSRGGGDNEQFF. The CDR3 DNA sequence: TGTGCCACCAGTAAGAGTCGGGGAGGAGGAGACAATGAGCAGTTCTTC.